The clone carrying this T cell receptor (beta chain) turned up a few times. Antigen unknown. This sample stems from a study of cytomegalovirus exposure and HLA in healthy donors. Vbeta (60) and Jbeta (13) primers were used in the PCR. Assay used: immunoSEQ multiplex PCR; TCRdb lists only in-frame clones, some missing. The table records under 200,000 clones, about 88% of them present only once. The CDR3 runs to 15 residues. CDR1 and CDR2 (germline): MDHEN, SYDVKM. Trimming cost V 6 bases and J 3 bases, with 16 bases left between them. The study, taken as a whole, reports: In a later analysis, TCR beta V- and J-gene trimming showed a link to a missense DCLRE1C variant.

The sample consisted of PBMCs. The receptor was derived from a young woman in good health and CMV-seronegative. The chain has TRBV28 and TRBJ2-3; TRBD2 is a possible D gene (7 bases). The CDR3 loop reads CASSSPGGPTDTQYF. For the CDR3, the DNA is TGTGCCAGCAGCTCCCCGGGGGGCCCGACAGATACGCAGTATTTT.